These T cell receptor beta chains were read from a single sample in a study of T-cell memory formation after mild COVID-19. TCRdb analysed the 5' RACE reads with MiXCR anew, one entry per CDR3 protein. The data show 190,000 or so distinct CDR3 sequences, under 30% seen once. Specimen: PBMCs or a T cell subset sorted from them (not recorded which). The origin of the receptors is an adult woman who had mild COVID-19 (a few samples of this study predate the infection). Cell type and time point are not known. Both conserved end residues are part of each CDR3. Fields, in order: J gene, V gene, CDR3 length, D gene, clone size, CDR3 DNA, CDR3 protein. A D gene is named only where the DNA matches it firmly. Not all rows give a size; the values are once, few, many and, for expanded clones, a class.

TRBJ2-3 TRBV30 13 - many TGTGCCTGGAGTCTTGGGAGCTCCGATACGCAGTATTTT CAWSLGSSDTQYF
TRBJ2-7 TRBV9 14 - few TGTGCCAGCAGCGTAGACGGGGCGAGCTACGAGCAGTACTTC CASSVDGASYEQYF
TRBJ2-4 TRBV19 19 TRBD1 - TGTGCCAGTAGCCCTGGGACAGGGCGGGGTGAGGTGGCCAAAAACATTCAGTACTTC CASSPGTGRGEVAKNIQYF
TRBJ2-1 TRBV6-5 13 - - TGTGCCAGCAGTTACGTTAGGACTGGGGAGCAGTTCTTC CASSYVRTGEQFF
TRBJ1-5 TRBV19 14 - few TGTGCCAGCCAAACTCCGGGGGTAAGTCAGCCCCAGCATTTT CASQTPGVSQPQHF
TRBJ2-3 TRBV10-3 14 - - TGTGCCATCAGTGAGTCGAAGGTGACAGATACGCAGTATTTT CAISESKVTDTQYF
TRBJ2-2 TRBV24-1 16 - few TGTGCCACCAGTGGGACAGGGACTAGACTACACCGGGAGCTGTTTTTT CATSGTGTRLHRELFF
TRBJ2-5 TRBV15 13 - - TGTGCCACCAGCACCCCGCCCGGGGAGACCCAGTACTTC CATSTPPGETQYF
TRBJ1-3 TRBV29-1 19 - - TGCAGCGTTGAAGTCTCGACAGTTAGGTGGGGGATCTCTGGAAACACCATATATTTT CSVEVSTVRWGISGNTIYF
TRBJ2-6 TRBV18 17 TRBD2 few TGTGCCAGCTCAACCCTAGCGGGGAACTCTGGGGCCAACGTCCTGACTTTC CASSTLAGNSGANVLTF
TRBJ1-2 TRBV18 18 - few TGTGCCAGCTCACCGCTGGGCTGGAAGGCGCGGAATGACTATGGCTACACCTTC CASSPLGWKARNDYGYTF
TRBJ2-7 TRBV11-2 12 - - TGTGCCAGCAGCCAGGACACCTACGAGCAGTACTTC CASSQDTYEQYF
TRBJ2-7 TRBV6-1 16 - - TGTGCCAGCAGTGACGAGGGGGGCGGAAGCTCCTACGAGCAGTACTTC CASSDEGGGSSYEQYF
TRBJ1-1 TRBV5-5 14 - few TGTGCCAGCAGCTTGGACTGGGGGAACACTGAAGCTTTCTTT CASSLDWGNTEAFF
TRBJ2-2 TRBV12-3/TRBV12-4 14 - - TGTGCCAGCAGACTTGACTGGGCCACCGGGGAGCTGTTTTTT CASRLDWATGELFF
TRBJ2-7 TRBV6-5 15 - - TGTGCCAGCAGCCCGAAAGGGAGACCTTCCTACGAGCAGTACTTC CASSPKGRPSYEQYF
TRBJ1-2 TRBV7-9 15 - - TGTGCCAGCAGCCCCAGACAGGCCCCATCTGGTGGCTACACCTTC CASSPRQAPSGGYTF
TRBJ2-7 TRBV5-1 14 - few TGCGCCAGCAGCTTCCGGGACACGGCGAGGGAGCAGTACTTC CASSFRDTAREQYF
TRBJ2-5 TRBV5-4 15 TRBD2 - TGTGCCAGCAGCTTGATAAGCGGGGGTGACGAGACCCAGTACTTC CASSLISGGDETQYF
TRBJ2-1 TRBV5-1 15 TRBD2 - TGCGCCAGCAGCCCTCTGGCGGGAGGAGTAAATGAGCAGTTCTTC CASSPLAGGVNEQFF
TRBJ2-2 TRBV2 15 - - TGTGCCAGCAAAGTCGGCAGAGGAAACACCGGGGAGCTGTTTTTT CASKVGRGNTGELFF
TRBJ2-2 TRBV20-1 16 TRBD2 few TGCAGTGCTAGAGATATTGTGCGGGGGGGCACCGGGGAGCTGTTTTTT CSARDIVRGGTGELFF
TRBJ1-1 TRBV10-3 13 - many TGTGCCATCAGTCTCAAGGGGGACACTGAAGCTTTCTTT CAISLKGDTEAFF
TRBJ1-4 TRBV20-1 13 - - TGCAGTATTATGACAGCGGACAATGAAAAACTGTTTTTT CSIMTADNEKLFF
TRBJ1-5 TRBV18 16 - - TGTGCCAGCTCACCACCGATGGGAGGGGGCAATCAGCCCCAGCATTTT CASSPPMGGGNQPQHF
TRBJ2-4 TRBV2 14 - few TGTGCCAGCAGTGAACACCTAGCCAAAAACATTCAGTACTTC CASSEHLAKNIQYF
TRBJ1-4 TRBV24-1 16 TRBD1 - TGTGCCACCAGTGACCCCGGGGACAGGGGGTATGAAAAACTGTTTTTT CATSDPGDRGYEKLFF
TRBJ1-1 TRBV27 14 TRBD1 few TGTGCCAGCAGTGCAGGGGGCTGGAACACTGAAGCTTTCTTT CASSAGGWNTEAFF
TRBJ1-2 TRBV12-3/TRBV12-4 12 - few TGTGCCAGCCGACAGAAGATCTATGGCTACACCTTC CASRQKIYGYTF
TRBJ2-5 TRBV7-7 15 - few TGTGCTAGCAGCTTCAGTGCGACTAGAGGAGAGACCCAGTACTTC CASSFSATRGETQYF
TRBJ2-7 TRBV2 10 - few TGTGCCAGCAGTGGGTTCGAGCAGTACTTC CASSGFEQYF
TRBJ2-2 TRBV12-3/TRBV12-4 15 - - TGTGCCAGCAGTTTAAGGCAGGCGAACACCGGGGAGCTGTTTTTT CASSLRQANTGELFF
TRBJ2-2 TRBV6-2/TRBV6-3 15 TRBD1 few TGTGCCAGCAATCAAGCCCAGGGGGTTCCCGGGGAGCTGTTTTTT CASNQAQGVPGELFF
TRBJ2-2 TRBV29-1 15 - - TGCAGCGTTGAAGATGGGAAGCGGAACACCGGGGAGCTGTTTTTT CSVEDGKRNTGELFF
TRBJ1-4 TRBV2 11 - - TGTGCCAGCAGCGGATGGGAAAAACTGTTTTTT CASSGWEKLFF
TRBJ2-1 TRBV28 15 - - TGTGCCAGCAGTTTACTGTGGGAGACGGGCAATGAGCAGTTCTTC CASSLLWETGNEQFF
TRBJ2-5 TRBV2 16 TRBD2 few TGTGCCAGCAGTGACCCTAGCGGGGGGGACCAAGAGACCCAGTACTTC CASSDPSGGDQETQYF
TRBJ2-3 TRBV6-1 14 - - TGTGCCAGCAACAAGCGCGGGAGCACAGATACGCAGTATTTT CASNKRGSTDTQYF
TRBJ2-2 TRBV28 15 - few TGTGCCAGCAGTTTATCACTTGGGACCCCCGGGGAGCTGTTTTTT CASSLSLGTPGELFF
TRBJ2-3 TRBV3-1 15 - - TGTGCCAGCAGCCTACTAGCTGTTGGCACAGATACGCAGTATTTT CASSLLAVGTDTQYF
TRBJ1-2 TRBV5-1 15 TRBD1 few TGCGCCAGCAGCCTCTTGGGCGGGACAGTCCATGGCTACACCTTC CASSLLGGTVHGYTF
TRBJ1-2 TRBV12-3/TRBV12-4 12 - - TGTGCCAGCAGCATCTTGGGTAGGACCTACACCTTC CASSILGRTYTF
TRBJ2-3 TRBV29-1 12 - few TGCAGCGTTGACTCCGACGGAGATACGCAGTATTTT CSVDSDGDTQYF
TRBJ1-2 TRBV5-1 13 TRBD1 few TGCGCCAGCAGGGACGGGACAGGGTATGGCTACACCTTC CASRDGTGYGYTF
TRBJ1-2 TRBV10-2 15 TRBD1 - TGCGCCAGCAGTGAACTGATGACAGGGTGGTATGGCTACACCTTC CASSELMTGWYGYTF
TRBJ2-7 TRBV3-1 17 - - TGTGCCAGCAGCCAAGACCCTCTGCGGGATCGCTCCTACGAGCAGTACTTC CASSQDPLRDRSYEQYF
TRBJ1-1 TRBV2 15 TRBD1 - TGTGCCAGCAGTGAATTCAGGGGGCAAGTCACTGAAGCTTTCTTT CASSEFRGQVTEAFF
TRBJ2-5 TRBV7-8 15 - few TGTGCCAGCAGCACCAAGGTGGGGATTGGAGAGACCCAGTACTTC CASSTKVGIGETQYF